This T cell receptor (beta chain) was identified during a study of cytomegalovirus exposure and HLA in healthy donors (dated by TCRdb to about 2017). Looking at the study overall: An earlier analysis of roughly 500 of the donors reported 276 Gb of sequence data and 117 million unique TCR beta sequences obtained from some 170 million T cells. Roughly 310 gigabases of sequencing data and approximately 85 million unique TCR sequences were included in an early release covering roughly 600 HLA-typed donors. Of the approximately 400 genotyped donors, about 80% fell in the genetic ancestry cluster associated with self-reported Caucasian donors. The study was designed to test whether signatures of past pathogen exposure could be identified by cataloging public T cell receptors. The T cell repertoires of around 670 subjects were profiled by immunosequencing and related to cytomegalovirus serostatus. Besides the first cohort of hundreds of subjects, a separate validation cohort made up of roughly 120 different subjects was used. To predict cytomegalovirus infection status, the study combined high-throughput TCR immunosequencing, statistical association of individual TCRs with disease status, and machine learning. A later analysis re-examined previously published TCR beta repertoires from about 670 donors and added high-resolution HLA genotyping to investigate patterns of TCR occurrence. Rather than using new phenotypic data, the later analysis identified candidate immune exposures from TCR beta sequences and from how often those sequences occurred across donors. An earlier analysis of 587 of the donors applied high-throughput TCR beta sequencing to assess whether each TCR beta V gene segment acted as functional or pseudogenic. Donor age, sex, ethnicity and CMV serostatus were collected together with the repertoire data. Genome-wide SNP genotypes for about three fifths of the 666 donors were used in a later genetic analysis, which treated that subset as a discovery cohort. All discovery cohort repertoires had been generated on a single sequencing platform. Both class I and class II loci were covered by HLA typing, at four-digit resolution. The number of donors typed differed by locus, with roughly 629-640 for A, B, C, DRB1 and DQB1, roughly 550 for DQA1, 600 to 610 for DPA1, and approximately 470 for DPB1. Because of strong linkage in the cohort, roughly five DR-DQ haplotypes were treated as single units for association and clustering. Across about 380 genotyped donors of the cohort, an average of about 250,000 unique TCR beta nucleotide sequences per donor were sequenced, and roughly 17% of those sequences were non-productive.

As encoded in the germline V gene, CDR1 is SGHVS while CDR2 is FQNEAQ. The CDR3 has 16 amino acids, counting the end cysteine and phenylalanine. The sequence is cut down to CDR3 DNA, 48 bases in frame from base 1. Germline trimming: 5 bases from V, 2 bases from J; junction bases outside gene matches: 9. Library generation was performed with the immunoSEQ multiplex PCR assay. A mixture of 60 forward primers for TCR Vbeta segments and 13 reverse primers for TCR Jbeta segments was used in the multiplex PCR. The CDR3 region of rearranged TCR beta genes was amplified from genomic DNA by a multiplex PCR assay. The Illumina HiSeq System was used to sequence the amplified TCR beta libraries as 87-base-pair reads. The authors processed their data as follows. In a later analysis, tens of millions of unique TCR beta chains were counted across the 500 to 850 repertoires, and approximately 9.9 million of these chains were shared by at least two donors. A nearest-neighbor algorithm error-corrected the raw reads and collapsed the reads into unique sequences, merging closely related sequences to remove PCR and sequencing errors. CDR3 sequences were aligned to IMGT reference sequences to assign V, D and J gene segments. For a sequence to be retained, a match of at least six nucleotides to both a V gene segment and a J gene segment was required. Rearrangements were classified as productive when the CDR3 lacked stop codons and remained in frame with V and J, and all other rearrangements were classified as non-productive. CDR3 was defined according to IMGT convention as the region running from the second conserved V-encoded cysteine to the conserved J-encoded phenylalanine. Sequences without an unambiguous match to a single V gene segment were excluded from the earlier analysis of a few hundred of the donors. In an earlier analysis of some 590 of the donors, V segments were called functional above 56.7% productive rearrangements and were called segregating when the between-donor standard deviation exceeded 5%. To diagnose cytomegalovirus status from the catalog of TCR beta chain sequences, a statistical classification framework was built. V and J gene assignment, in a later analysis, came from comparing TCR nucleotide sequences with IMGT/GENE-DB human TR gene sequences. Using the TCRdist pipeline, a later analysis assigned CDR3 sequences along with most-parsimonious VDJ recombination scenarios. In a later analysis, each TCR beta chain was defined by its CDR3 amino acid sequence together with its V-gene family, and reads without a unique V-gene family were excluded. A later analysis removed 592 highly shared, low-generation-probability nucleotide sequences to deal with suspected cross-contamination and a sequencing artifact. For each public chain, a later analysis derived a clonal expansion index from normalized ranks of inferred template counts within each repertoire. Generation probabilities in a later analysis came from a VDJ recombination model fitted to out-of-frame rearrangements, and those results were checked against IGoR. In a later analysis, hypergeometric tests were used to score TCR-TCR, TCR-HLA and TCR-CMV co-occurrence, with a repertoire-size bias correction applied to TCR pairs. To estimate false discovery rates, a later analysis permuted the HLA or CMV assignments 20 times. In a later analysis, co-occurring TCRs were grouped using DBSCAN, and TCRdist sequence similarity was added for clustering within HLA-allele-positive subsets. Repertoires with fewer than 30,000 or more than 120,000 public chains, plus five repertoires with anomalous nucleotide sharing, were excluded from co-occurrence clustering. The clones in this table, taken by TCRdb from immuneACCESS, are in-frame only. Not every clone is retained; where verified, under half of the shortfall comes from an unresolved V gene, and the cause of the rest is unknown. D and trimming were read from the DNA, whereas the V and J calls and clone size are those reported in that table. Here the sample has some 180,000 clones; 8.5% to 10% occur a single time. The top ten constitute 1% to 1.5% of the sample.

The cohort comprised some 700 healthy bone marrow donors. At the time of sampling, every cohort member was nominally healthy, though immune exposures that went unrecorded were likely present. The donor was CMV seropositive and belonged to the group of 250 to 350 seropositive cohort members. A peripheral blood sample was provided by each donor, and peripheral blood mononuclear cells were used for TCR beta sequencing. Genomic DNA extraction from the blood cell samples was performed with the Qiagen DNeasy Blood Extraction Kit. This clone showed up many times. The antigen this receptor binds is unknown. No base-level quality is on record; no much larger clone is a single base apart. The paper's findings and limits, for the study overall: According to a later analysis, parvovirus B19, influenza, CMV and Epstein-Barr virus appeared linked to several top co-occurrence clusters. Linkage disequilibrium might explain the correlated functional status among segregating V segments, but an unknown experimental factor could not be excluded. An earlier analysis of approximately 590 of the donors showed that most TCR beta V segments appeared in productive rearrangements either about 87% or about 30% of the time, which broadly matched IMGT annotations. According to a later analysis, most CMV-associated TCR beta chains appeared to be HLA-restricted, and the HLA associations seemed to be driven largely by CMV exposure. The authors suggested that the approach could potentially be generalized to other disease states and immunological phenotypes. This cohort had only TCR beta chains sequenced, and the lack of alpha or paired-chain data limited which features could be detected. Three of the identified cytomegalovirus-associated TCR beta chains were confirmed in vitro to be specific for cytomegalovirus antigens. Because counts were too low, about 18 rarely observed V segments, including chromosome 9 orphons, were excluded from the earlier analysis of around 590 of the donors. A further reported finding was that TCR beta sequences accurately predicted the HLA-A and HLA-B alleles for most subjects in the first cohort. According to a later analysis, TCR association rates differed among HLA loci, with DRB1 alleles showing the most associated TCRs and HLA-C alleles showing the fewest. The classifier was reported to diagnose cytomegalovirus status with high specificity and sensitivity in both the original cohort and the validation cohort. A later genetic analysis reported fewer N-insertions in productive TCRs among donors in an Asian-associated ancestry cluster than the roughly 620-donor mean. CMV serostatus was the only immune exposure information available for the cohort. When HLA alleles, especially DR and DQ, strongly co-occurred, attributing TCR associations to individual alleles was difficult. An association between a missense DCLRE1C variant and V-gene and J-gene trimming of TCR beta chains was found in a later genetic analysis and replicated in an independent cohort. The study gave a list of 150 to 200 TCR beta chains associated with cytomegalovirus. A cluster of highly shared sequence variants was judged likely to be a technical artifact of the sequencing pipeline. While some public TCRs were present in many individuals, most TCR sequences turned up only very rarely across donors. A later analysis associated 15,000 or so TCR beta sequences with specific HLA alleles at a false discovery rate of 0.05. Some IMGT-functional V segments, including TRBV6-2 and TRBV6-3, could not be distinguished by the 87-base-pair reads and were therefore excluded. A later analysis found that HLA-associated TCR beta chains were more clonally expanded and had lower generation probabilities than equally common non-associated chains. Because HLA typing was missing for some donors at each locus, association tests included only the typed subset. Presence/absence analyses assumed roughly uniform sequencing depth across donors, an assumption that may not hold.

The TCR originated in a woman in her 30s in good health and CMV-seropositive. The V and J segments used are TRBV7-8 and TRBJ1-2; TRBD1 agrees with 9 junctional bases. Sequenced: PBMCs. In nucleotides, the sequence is TGTGCCAGCAGCCCCGACCTGGGACAGGGAAACTATGGCTACACCTTC. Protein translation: CASSPDLGQGNYGYTF.